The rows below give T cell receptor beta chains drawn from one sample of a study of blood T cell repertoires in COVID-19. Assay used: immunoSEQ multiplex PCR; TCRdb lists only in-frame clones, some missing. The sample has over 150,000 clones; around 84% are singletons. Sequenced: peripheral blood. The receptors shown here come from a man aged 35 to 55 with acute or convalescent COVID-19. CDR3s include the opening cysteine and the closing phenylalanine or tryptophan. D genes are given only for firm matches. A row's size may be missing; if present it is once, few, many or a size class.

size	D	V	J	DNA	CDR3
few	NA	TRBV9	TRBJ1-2	TGTGCCAGCAGCGTTAACCCAGGGGTCGGCTACACCTTC	CASSVNPGVGYTF
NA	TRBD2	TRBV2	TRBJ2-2	TGTGCCAGCACTGGACTAGCGGGGGGGCGGACCGGGGAGCTGTTTTTT	CASTGLAGGRTGELFF
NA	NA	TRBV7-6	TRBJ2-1	TGTGCCAGCAGCTTAGGAGCTAATCCGAGCTCCTACAATGAGCAGTTCTTC	CASSLGANPSSYNEQFF
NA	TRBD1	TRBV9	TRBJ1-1	TGTGCCAGCAGCGCTCTTGGGACAGGGAATACTGAAGCTTTCTTT	CASSALGTGNTEAFF
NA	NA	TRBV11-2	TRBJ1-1	TGTGCCAGCAGCTCAGTTGGGAGGAACACTGAAGCTTTCTTT	CASSSVGRNTEAFF
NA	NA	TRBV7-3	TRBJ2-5	TGTGCCAGCAGCTTAGGGCCGCAAGAGACCCAGTACTTC	CASSLGPQETQYF
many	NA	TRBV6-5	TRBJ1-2	TGTGCCAGCACCGACGGGGCAGGGGAGGGCTATGGCTACACCTTC	CASTDGAGEGYGYTF
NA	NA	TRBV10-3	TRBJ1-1	TGTGCCATCAGTGGCACAGAGAATAACATGAACACTGAAGCTTTCTTT	CAISGTENNMNTEAFF
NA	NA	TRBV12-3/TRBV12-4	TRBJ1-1	TGTGCCAGCAGTTTCTCAGGGCTCGGGGGGGCTTTCTTT	CASSFSGLGGAFF
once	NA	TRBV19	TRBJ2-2	TGTGCCAGTAGTATAAATTCCGGTCGAGGCGGGGAGCTGTTTTTT	CASSINSGRGGELFF
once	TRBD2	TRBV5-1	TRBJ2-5	TGCGCCAGCAGGCCTAGCGGGGGGGCCGCGGAGACCCAGTACTTC	CASRPSGGAAETQYF
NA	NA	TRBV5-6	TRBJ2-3	TGTGCCAGCAGCTTGTCGAATAGAAACACAGATACGCAGTATTTT	CASSLSNRNTDTQYF
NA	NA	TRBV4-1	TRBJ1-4	TGCGCCAGCAGCCAAGGGCTGTTCTCCAATGAAAAACTGTTTTTT	CASSQGLFSNEKLFF
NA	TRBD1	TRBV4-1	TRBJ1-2	TGCGCCAGCAGCCACTCTTCCGGACAGGGGGTCCTTGGCTACACCTTC	CASSHSSGQGVLGYTF
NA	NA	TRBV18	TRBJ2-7	TGTGCCAGCTCACCACCGCACTCCCCCTACGAGCAGTACTTC	CASSPPHSPYEQYF
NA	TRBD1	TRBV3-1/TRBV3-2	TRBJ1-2	TGTGCCAGCAGCCAAACGCTGGGCAGGGGGTTGCAAGGCTACACCTTC	CASSQTLGRGLQGYTF
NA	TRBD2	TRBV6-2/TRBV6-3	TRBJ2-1	TGTGCCAGCAGTTACGGGCGGGGGAGCAATGAGCAGTTCTTC	CASSYGRGSNEQFF
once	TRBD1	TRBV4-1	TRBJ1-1	TGCGCCAGCAGCCAAGTAGAGGGTTGGGACAGCCGGGACACTGAAGCTTTCTTT	CASSQVEGWDSRDTEAFF
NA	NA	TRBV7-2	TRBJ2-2	TGTGCCAGCAGCTTACGGTGGGACACGAACACCGGGGAGCTGTTTTTT	CASSLRWDTNTGELFF
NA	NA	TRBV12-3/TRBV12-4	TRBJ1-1	TGTGCCAGCAGCCAAGGACAGAACACTGAAGCTTTCTTT	CASSQGQNTEAFF
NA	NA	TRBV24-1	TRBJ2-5	TGTGCCACCAGTGATCCACTCGGGGCGGGGGAGACCCAGTACTTC	CATSDPLGAGETQYF
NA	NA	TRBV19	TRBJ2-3	TGTGCCAGTAGTATTTTAGCCGCAGATACGCAGTATTTT	CASSILAADTQYF
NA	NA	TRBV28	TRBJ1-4	TGTGCCAGCCGTAGAGGGTCAACTAATGAAAAACTGTTTTTT	CASRRGSTNEKLFF
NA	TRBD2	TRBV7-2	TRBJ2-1	TGTGCCAGCAGCTTAGTGGGGACTAGCGGGGGGTTATCCTACAATGAGCAGTTCTTC	CASSLVGTSGGLSYNEQFF
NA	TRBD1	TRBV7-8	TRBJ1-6	TGTGCCAGCAGCTTAAGGGACAGAATTAATTCACCCCTCCACTTT	CASSLRDRINSPLHF
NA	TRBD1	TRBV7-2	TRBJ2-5	TGTGCCAGCAGCCGTTTCGACAGGGACCAAGAGACCCAGTACTTC	CASSRFDRDQETQYF
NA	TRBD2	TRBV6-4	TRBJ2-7	TGTGCCAGCAAGAGCGGGGGGCTTCCCTACGAGCAGTACTTC	CASKSGGLPYEQYF
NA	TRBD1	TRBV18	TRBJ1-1	TGTGCCAGCTCACGCACAGGGGACACTGAAGCTTTCTTT	CASSRTGDTEAFF
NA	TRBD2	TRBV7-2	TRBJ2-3	TGTGCCAGCAGCTCCCTAGCGGGGGGGGTCACAGATACGCAGTATTTT	CASSSLAGGVTDTQYF
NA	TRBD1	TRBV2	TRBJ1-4	TGTGCCAGCAGTGAATACAGGGGAAATGAAAAACTGTTTTTT	CASSEYRGNEKLFF
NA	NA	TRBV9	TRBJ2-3	TGTGCCAGCAGCGTAGCGCCTAGTAGCGCAGATACGCAGTATTTT	CASSVAPSSADTQYF
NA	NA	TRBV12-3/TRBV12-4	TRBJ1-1	TGTGCCAGCAGTTTAGCAAACAGTAGGGCTTTCTTT	CASSLANSRAFF
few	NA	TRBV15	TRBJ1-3	TGTGCCACCAGCAGCCGGGTTACCCCTGGAAACACCATATATTTT	CATSSRVTPGNTIYF
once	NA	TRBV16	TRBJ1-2	TGTGCCAGCAGCCTCACCCCGGGTACCAACTATGGCTACACCTTC	CASSLTPGTNYGYTF
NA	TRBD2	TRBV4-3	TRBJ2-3	TGCGCCAGCAGCCAAGAGGGCCCCGCGGGGGGTAGCACAGATACGCAGTATTTT	CASSQEGPAGGSTDTQYF
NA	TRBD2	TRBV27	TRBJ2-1	TGTGCCAGCAGTGGATTCCCGGGACTAGCGGGCAATGAGCAGTTCTTC	CASSGFPGLAGNEQFF
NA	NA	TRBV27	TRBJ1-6	TGTGCCAGCAGTTTATCGGCCGGAGTGTCACCCCTCCACTTT	CASSLSAGVSPLHF
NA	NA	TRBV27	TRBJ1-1	TGTGCCAGCAGTTTAAGCATATCCGGGATCAACACTGAAGCTTTCTTT	CASSLSISGINTEAFF
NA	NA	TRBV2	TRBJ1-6	TGTGCCAGCAGGACAGGAAATTCACCCCTCCACTTT	CASRTGNSPLHF
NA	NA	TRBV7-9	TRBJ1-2	TGTGCCAGCAGCCCCGACAGCGTTGGGGGCTACACCTTC	CASSPDSVGGYTF
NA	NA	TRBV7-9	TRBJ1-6	TGTGCCAGCAGCTTATTGGGGCCCTATAATTCACCCCTCCACTTT	CASSLLGPYNSPLHF
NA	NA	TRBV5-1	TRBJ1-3	TGCGCCAGCAGTCGGGATTCGGAAGGAAACACCATATATTTT	CASSRDSEGNTIYF
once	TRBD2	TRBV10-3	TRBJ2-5	TGTGCCATCAGATCCCGGACTAGCGGACAAGAGACCCAGTACTTC	CAIRSRTSGQETQYF
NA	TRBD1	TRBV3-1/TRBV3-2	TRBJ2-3	TGTGCCAGCAACCGACAGGGGTACACAGATACGCAGTATTTT	CASNRQGYTDTQYF
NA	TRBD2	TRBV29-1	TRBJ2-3	TGCAGCGTTAGGGGGACTAGCGTTCCTGATACGCAGTATTTT	CSVRGTSVPDTQYF
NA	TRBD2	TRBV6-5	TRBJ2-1	TGTGCCACAACGCCGGGGGGGAATGAGCAGTTCTTC	CATTPGGNEQFF
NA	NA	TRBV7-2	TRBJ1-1	TGTGCCAGCAGCTTCAGGTCGAACGAAGCTTTCTTT	CASSFRSNEAFF
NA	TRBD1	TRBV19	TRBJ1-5	TGTGCCAGTAGCATTTCGACTGACAGGGACCAGCCCCAGCATTTT	CASSISTDRDQPQHF
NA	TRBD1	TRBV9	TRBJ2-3	TGTGCCAGCAGCGTAGGGTTTAGGGACAGGGGCACAGATACGCAGTATTTT	CASSVGFRDRGTDTQYF
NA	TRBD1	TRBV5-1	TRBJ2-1	TGCGCCAGCCAGGACAGGGGCGCCTACAATGAGCAGTTCTTC	CASQDRGAYNEQFF
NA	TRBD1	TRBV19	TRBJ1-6	TGTGCCAGTAGGAGACAGGGGGCAGGCTATAATTCACCCCTCCACTTT	CASRRQGAGYNSPLHF
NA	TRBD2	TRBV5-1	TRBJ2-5	TGCGCCAGCAGCTTGGTGCCGGGACTAGCGGGGGGGCTGGGAGAGACCCAGTACTTC	CASSLVPGLAGGLGETQYF
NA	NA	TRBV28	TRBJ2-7	TGTGCCAGCAGTCCCCCCCGACTGGCGACCTACGAGCAGTACTTC	CASSPPRLATYEQYF